Each of the 22 T cell receptor beta chains below was sequenced from the same sample in a study of Ad26.COV2.S vaccination and SARS-CoV-2 variants. Noted treatment: approximately 18 received Ad26.COV2.S at low or high dose, single or two shots; a few received placebo; per-sample allocation not given. Sample collection was performed on day 63 after the first vaccine or placebo injection. Measured with immunoSEQ multiplex PCR; TCRdb has only the in-frame clones, and not every one. Of roughly 410,000 clones in the sample, 83% are singletons; the top ten hold about 8%. The source was peripheral blood, collected in a trial of Ad26.COV2.S vaccine versus placebo. The receptors derive from a person aged 18 to 65 who received the Ad26.COV2.S COVID-19 vaccine or a placebo.

This chain uses TRBV9 with TRBJ2-3; D is perhaps TRBD1 or TRBD2 (5 bases each). V lost 1 base to trimming and J lost 7 bases, with 13 bases between them. Germline values: CDR1 SGDLS, CDR2 YYNGEE. CDR3 length: 14 amino acids. The CDR3 loop reads CASSVRDLPNTQYF. CDR3 in DNA: TGTGCCAGCAGCGTAAGGGACCTACCAAATACGCAGTATTTT.

The V and J genes are TRBV6-2 or TRBV6-3 and TRBJ1-1; D call uncertain. Trimming pared 2 bases from V and 3 bases from J, leaving 7 bases between. CDR3 length: 13 residues. Germline CDR1 and CDR2: MNHEY and SVGEGT. The CDR3: CASSYDRDTEAFF. The DNA of the CDR3 is TGTGCCAGCAGTTACGACCGGGACACTGAAGCTTTCTTT.

The rearrangement uses TRBV18 and TRBJ2-6; a weak D match, TRBD1 (6 bases). The CDR3 is made up of 20 amino acids. CDR1 and CDR2 (germline): KGHSH, LQKENI. V shed 6 bases and J shed 0 bases, with 24 bases lying between them. The chain's CDR3 is CASSPPPEAGVYSGANVLTF. CDR3 bases: TGTGCCAGCTCTCCCCCACCTGAGGCAGGGGTTTACTCTGGGGCCAACGTCCTGACTTTC.

The chain links TRBV6-2 or TRBV6-3 to TRBJ1-2; perhaps TRBD1 as D (6 bases). V was shortened by 5 bases and J by 6 bases, with 16 bases between the two germline ends. From germline, CDR1 is MNHEY and CDR2 SVGEGT. The CDR3 consists of 14 residues. CDR3 protein: CASSRIRGYDGYTF. In DNA form, the CDR3 reads TGTGCCAGCAGTAGAATCAGGGGCTACGATGGCTACACCTTC.

The chain uses TRBV5-1 and TRBJ2-2; D is uncertain. CDR3 length equals 16 residues. Trimming left V 1 base short and J 9 bases short, with 19 bases between. Per the germline V gene, CDR1 is SGHRS and CDR2 is YFSETQ. The CDR3 loop is CASSLIAAIDFRELFF. In DNA, the CDR3 is TGCGCCAGCAGCTTGATAGCAGCCATCGATTTCAGGGAGCTGTTTTTT.

The chain is built from TRBV7-2 and TRBJ1-5; 11 positions agree with TRBD1. Germline V gene data show CDR1 as SGHTA and CDR2 as FQGNSA. CDR3 length equals 15 residues. V trimming: 7 bases; J trimming: 4 bases; junction bases outside the gene matches: 6. The CDR3: CASKGQGVGNQPQHF. As DNA, the CDR3 is TGTGCCAGCAAGGGACAGGGGGTCGGGAATCAGCCCCAGCATTTT. Full variable domain (remainder filled in from reference TRBV7-2 and TRBJ1-5): GAGVSQSPSNKVTEKGKDVELRCDPISGHTALYWYRQSLGQGLEFLIYFQGNSAPDKSGLPSDRFSAERTGGSVSTLTIQRTQQEDSAVYLCASKGQGVGNQPQHFGDGTRLSIL.

The chain combines TRBV7-2 with TRBJ2-3; no clear D gene. The CDR3 totals 16 residues. Germline V gene lookup returns CDR1 SGHTA and CDR2 FQGNSA. V was cut by 1 base and J by 0 bases, with 11 bases left in between. CDR3 sequence reads: CASSLVPGTSTDTQYF. The CDR3 nucleotides read TGTGCCAGCAGCTTAGTGCCGGGTACTAGCACAGATACGCAGTATTTT.

The CDR3 nucleotides are TGCAGTGCTAGTGGGGTCGGGGGGGTTGAGCAGTTCTTC. Translation: CSASGVGGVEQFF. The rearrangement links TRBV20-1 to TRBJ2-1, with TRBD2 matching 8 bases. CDR3 length equals 13 residues. The V gene's germline CDR1 is DFQATT and CDR2 SNEGSKA (reference sequence). With 3 bases clipped from V and 9 bases from J, the junction kept 7 bases outside the gene matches.

Only a few counts were recorded for this clone. The chain employs TRBV3-1 (or the pseudogene TRBV3-2) and TRBJ1-5; tentatively, D is TRBD1 (5 bases). The germline V and J ends were trimmed by 3 bases and 6 bases, with 9 bases remaining between them. Germline CDR1 is LGHDT and CDR2 is YNNKEL (reference sequence). The CDR3 sequence is 13 residues long. The CDR3 nucleotides are TGTGCCAGCAGCCAGCGGGGGGGTCAGCCCCAGCATTTT. This translates into CASSQRGGQPQHF.

The chain links TRBV27 to TRBJ2-1, with 10 bases identical to TRBD2. Germline V lookup: CDR1 MNHEY, CDR2 SMNVEV (reference sequence). The junction had 11 bases not matched to a gene; V was cut back by 5 bases and J by 7 bases. The CDR3 loop spans 16 amino acids. In DNA form, the CDR3 reads TGTGCCAGCAGTCCTCGTCTAGCGGGAGTTCGGAATGAGCAGTTCTTC. The encoded protein is CASSPRLAGVRNEQFF.

The gene calls are TRBV7-3 and TRBJ2-7, with D possibly TRBD1 on 5 matching bases. The CDR3 runs to 12 residues. Looked up from germline, CDR1 is SGHTA and CDR2 is FQGTGA. V lost 6 bases to trimming and J lost 6 bases, with 12 bases between them. CDR3 loop: CASSSRVGEQYF. The DNA of the CDR3 is TGTGCCAGCAGTTCCAGGGTCGGCGAGCAGTACTTC.

The chain links TRBV27 to TRBJ1-6, with 7 bases identical to TRBD1. The CDR3 has 15 amino acids. CDR1 MNHEY and CDR2 SMNVEV come from the germline V gene (reference sequence). Unmatched junction bases numbered 15, after V lost 5 bases and J lost 14 bases. Here the CDR3 DNA reads TGTGCCAGCAGTACACGACAGGGAGCCCGCGGGGCCCTCCACTTT. It codes for CASSTRQGARGALHF.

The gene calls are TRBV7-8 and TRBJ1-1; TRBD1 matches at 8 bases. Germline CDR1 and CDR2: SGHVS and FQNEAQ. V shed 5 bases and J 7 bases; nucleotides not matched to a gene: 6. This CDR3 contains 13 residues. Here the CDR3 reads CASSPRQGLEAFF. The CDR3 nucleotides read TGTGCCAGCAGCCCACGACAGGGGCTTGAAGCTTTCTTT.

The chain employs TRBV25-1 and TRBJ2-5; TRBD1 matches 7 bases. The V segment lost 4 bases and the J segment 5 bases; nucleotides outside the gene matches: 7. Germline loops: CDR1 MGHDK, CDR2 SYGVNS. The CDR3 is 14 amino acids. CDR3 DNA: TGTGCCAGCAGTGCTCCGGACAGGAGGGAGACCCAGTACTTC. This encodes CASSAPDRRETQYF.

The genes are TRBV12-3 or TRBV12-4 and TRBJ1-2; no firm D call. The CDR3 runs 13 residues. V lost 5 bases and J lost 8, with 15 bases in between. The chain's CDR3 is CASSGNMRSGYTF. As DNA, the CDR3 is TGTGCCAGCAGTGGGAATATGAGGTCGGGCTACACCTTC.

The chain recombines TRBV6-5 with TRBJ2-1; possibly TRBD2 for D (5 bases). Germline V gene sequence: CDR1 MNHEY, CDR2 SVGAGI. V lost 8 bases, J lost 10 bases, and 18 bases lay in between. CDR3 length: 13 amino acids. This CDR3 reads CASRGFNLGEQFF. CDR3 DNA sequence: TGTGCCAGCCGGGGTTTCAACTTGGGGGAGCAGTTCTTC.

The chain couples TRBV4-1 to TRBJ2-1; possibly TRBD2 for D (6 bases). The length of the CDR3 is 16 residues. Deletions cut 0 bases from V and 4 bases from J, with 13 bases between. Germline values: CDR1 MGHRA, CDR2 YSYEKL. The chain's CDR3 is CASSQDLGRGYNEQFF. In DNA form, the CDR3 reads TGCGCCAGCAGCCAAGATCTCGGGAGAGGGTACAATGAGCAGTTCTTC.

The V gene is TRBV7-2, the J gene TRBJ2-2; D is unclear. Germline CDR1 SGHTA, CDR2 FQGNSA. Trimming took 4 bases from V and 3 from J, leaving 12 bases between them. The CDR3 totals 15 residues. The CDR3 DNA follows: TGTGCCAGCAGCTCCCAAGACACCTACACCGGGGAGCTGTTTTTT. This codes for CASSSQDTYTGELFF.

The V gene is TRBV7-3, the J gene TRBJ1-1, with a tentative D call TRBD1 (6 bases). V lost 8 bases and J lost 5, with 12 bases in between. In germline, CDR1 is SGHTA, CDR2 FQGTGA. This CDR3 has 12 residues. The CDR3 loop reads CASWGGGTEAFF. CDR3 DNA: TGTGCCAGCTGGGGAGGGGGGACTGAAGCTTTCTTT.

The CDR3 sequence is CASGLVPDPAGGRFGETQYF. The CDR3 nucleotides read TGTGCTAGTGGTTTGGTACCAGATCCGGCGGGGGGGCGATTTGGAGAGACCCAGTACTTC. The chain joins TRBV12-5 to TRBJ2-5, with 9 positions matching TRBD2. CDR3 length: 20 amino acids. Germline lookup yields CDR1 LGHNT and CDR2 FRNRAP. After removal of 0 bases from V and 4 bases from J, the junction contained 18 bases not matched to a gene.

The chain combines TRBV11-3 with TRBJ2-7, with 10 bases aligning to TRBD2. The germline V gene has CDR1 SGHNT and CDR2 YENEEA. The CDR3 covers 14 residues. Trimming took 6 bases from V and 0 from J; bases not matched to a gene: 2. As DNA, the CDR3 is TGTGCCAGCAGTTCTAGCGGGAGCTCCTACGAGCAGTACTTC. Translating it yields CASSSSGSSYEQYF.

CDR3 loop: CASSHRDSGAKNIQYF. The DNA for the CDR3 is TGTGCCAGCAGCCACCGGGACAGCGGAGCCAAAAACATTCAGTACTTC. The J gene is TRBJ2-4, the V gene TRBV11-2; 7 bases fit TRBD1. V shed 5 bases and J 0 bases; nucleotides not matched to a gene: 7. The CDR3 is 16 residues long. Germline V CDR1 and CDR2: SGHAT, FQNNGV.